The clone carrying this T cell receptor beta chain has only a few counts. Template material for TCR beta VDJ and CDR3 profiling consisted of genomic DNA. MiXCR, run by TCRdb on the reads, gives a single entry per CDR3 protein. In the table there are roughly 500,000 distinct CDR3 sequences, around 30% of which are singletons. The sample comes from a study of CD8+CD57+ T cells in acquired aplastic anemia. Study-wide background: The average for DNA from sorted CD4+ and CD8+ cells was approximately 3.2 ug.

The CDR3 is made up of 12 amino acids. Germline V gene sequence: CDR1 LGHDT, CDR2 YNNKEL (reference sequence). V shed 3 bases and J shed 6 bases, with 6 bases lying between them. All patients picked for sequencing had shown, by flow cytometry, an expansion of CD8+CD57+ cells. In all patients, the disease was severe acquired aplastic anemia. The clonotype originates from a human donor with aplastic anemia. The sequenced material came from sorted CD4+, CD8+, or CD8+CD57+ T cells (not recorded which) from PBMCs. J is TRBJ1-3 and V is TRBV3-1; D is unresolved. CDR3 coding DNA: TGTGCCAGCAGCCATTCGACAAACACCATATATTTT. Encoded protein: CASSHSTNTIYF.